This TCR beta chain is drawn from a study of CD8 T cells in ankylosing spondylitis. The CDR3 contains 16 residues. V lost 1 base, J lost 5 bases, and 2 bases stayed unmatched. From germline, CDR1 is LGHDT and CDR2 YNNKEL (reference sequence). General study findings and limits: Disease-associated clones were CD8+ and fairly uncommon in peripheral blood. According to the report, clones linked to the disease were significantly enriched in matched synovial fluid samples taken from ankylosing spondylitis patients.

TCRdb re-called the 5' RACE reads through MiXCR, storing one row per CDR3 protein. The sample has 220,000 or so distinct CDR3 sequences; roughly a tenth are singletons. This clonotype has ten or more counts. What it binds is not known. This clonotype originated in a male donor with ankylosing spondylitis or in good health (not recorded which). The rearrangement links TRBV3-1 to TRBJ2-3; 14 nucleotides agree with TRBD2. The sample consisted of blood, either unsorted or a sorted T cell fraction (not recorded which). CDR3 protein: CASSQVGLAGGDTQYF. The CDR3 DNA sequence: TGTGCCAGCAGCCAAGTTGGACTAGCGGGGGGAGATACGCAGTATTTT.